This T cell receptor beta chain was found in a study of blood T cell repertoires in COVID-19. Across the whole study: The origin of the acute and convalescent COVID-19 samples was the United States, Italy and Spain. T cells, B-cell-depleted T cells, or PBMCs supplied cDNA or gDNA.

In the original processing: Estimated nucleated cell counts came from reference gene primer amplification. The repertoire was sequenced with immunoSEQ multiplex PCR; TCRdb's copy has only in-frame clones and lacks some. The V and J calls and clone size come from that table; D and trimming were worked out from the DNA. The profile shows around 160,000 clones, roughly 93% of them singletons. The CDR3 runs 17 residues. CDR1 and CDR2 from the germline V gene are MNHNY and SVGAGI (reference sequence). Losses at the gene ends were 5 bases for V and 6 bases for J; bases not matched to a gene: 14. The material sequenced was peripheral blood. The clonotype originates from a man aged 18-30 years with acute or convalescent COVID-19. This chain connects TRBV6-6 to TRBJ2-1; TRBD1 agrees at 9 bases. The CDR3 reads CASSPRIQGAPGNEQFF. DNA for the CDR3: TGTGCCAGCAGTCCCCGTATACAGGGGGCGCCAGGCAATGAGCAGTTCTTC.